A selection of T cell receptor beta chains follows, all from one sample in a study of blood T cell repertoires in COVID-19. Assay used: immunoSEQ multiplex PCR; TCRdb lists only in-frame clones, some missing. The sample consists of hundreds of thousands of clones, roughly 84% of them appearing once. The sequenced sample was peripheral blood. The receptors were sampled from a woman of 80 years or more with acute or convalescent COVID-19. Both conserved end residues are part of each CDR3. A D gene is named only where the DNA matches it firmly. Size tells how often a clone was seen (once, few, many) or the class of an expanded clone, and some rows leave it out.

abundance: -; j_gene: TRBJ2-3; v_gene: TRBV19; d_gene: TRBD2; CDR3nt: TGTGCCAGTAGTAACCAGCGGGGTGCGCAGTATTTT; CDR3aa: CASSNQRGAQYF
abundance: -; j_gene: TRBJ2-2; v_gene: TRBV19; d_gene: -; CDR3nt: TGTGCCAGTATGGGGCGACTGGATCCCGGGGAGCTGTTTTTT; CDR3aa: CASMGRLDPGELFF
abundance: -; j_gene: TRBJ1-1; v_gene: TRBV7-9; d_gene: -; CDR3nt: TGTGCCAGCAGCTTAGCCTTCGGGGGTGAAGCTTTCTTT; CDR3aa: CASSLAFGGEAFF
abundance: few; j_gene: TRBJ2-3; v_gene: TRBV5-1; d_gene: TRBD2; CDR3nt: TGCGCCAGCAGCTTGGGGGTAGCGGGGGACACAGATACGCAGTATTTT; CDR3aa: CASSLGVAGDTDTQYF
abundance: once; j_gene: TRBJ1-5; v_gene: TRBV2; d_gene: -; CDR3nt: TGTGCCAGCAGTGTGGACTCCGGAGGCAATCAGCCCCAGCATTTT; CDR3aa: CASSVDSGGNQPQHF
abundance: -; j_gene: TRBJ2-7; v_gene: TRBV19; d_gene: TRBD1; CDR3nt: TGTGCCAGTAGTCCCGGGACAGGAGAGAGGTTCGGGCAGTACTTC; CDR3aa: CASSPGTGERFGQYF
abundance: -; j_gene: TRBJ2-7; v_gene: TRBV5-1; d_gene: TRBD1; CDR3nt: TGCGCCAGCAGCACCGGGACAGGGGTCTACGAGCAGTACTTC; CDR3aa: CASSTGTGVYEQYF
abundance: -; j_gene: TRBJ2-3; v_gene: TRBV5-6; d_gene: -; CDR3nt: TGTGCCAGCAGCTTGGGACAGTTGGTGACAGATACGCAGTATTTT; CDR3aa: CASSLGQLVTDTQYF
abundance: -; j_gene: TRBJ1-3; v_gene: TRBV7-2; d_gene: TRBD1; CDR3nt: TGTGCCAGCAGCTTAGGGACAGGGTCTGGAAACACCATATATTTT; CDR3aa: CASSLGTGSGNTIYF
abundance: -; j_gene: TRBJ2-1; v_gene: TRBV12-3/TRBV12-4; d_gene: TRBD2; CDR3nt: TGTGCCAGCAGCGGACTAGCCTACAATGAGCAGTTCTTC; CDR3aa: CASSGLAYNEQFF
abundance: -; j_gene: TRBJ1-1; v_gene: TRBV13; d_gene: TRBD1; CDR3nt: TGTGCCAGCAGCTTCCTTGACAGGGGCGAAACTGAAGCTTTCTTT; CDR3aa: CASSFLDRGETEAFF
abundance: few; j_gene: TRBJ2-2; v_gene: TRBV24-1; d_gene: -; CDR3nt: TGTGCCACCAGTGATCAGGGTAGCCCTAACACCGGGGAGCTGTTTTTT; CDR3aa: CATSDQGSPNTGELFF
abundance: -; j_gene: TRBJ2-7; v_gene: TRBV5-5; d_gene: -; CDR3nt: TGTGCCAGCAGCCTATTGTCAGGGCTTGCCTCCTACGAGCAGTACTTC; CDR3aa: CASSLLSGLASYEQYF
abundance: -; j_gene: TRBJ1-6; v_gene: TRBV7-9; d_gene: TRBD1; CDR3nt: TGTGCCAGCAGCTTATTTGGGCAGGGGGCAGATAATTCACCCCTCCACTTT; CDR3aa: CASSLFGQGADNSPLHF
abundance: -; j_gene: TRBJ1-2; v_gene: TRBV5-1; d_gene: TRBD1; CDR3nt: TGCGCCAGCAGCTTGGGGGGACAGCCGGTCTATGGCTACACCTTC; CDR3aa: CASSLGGQPVYGYTF
abundance: -; j_gene: TRBJ1-6; v_gene: TRBV19; d_gene: -; CDR3nt: TGTGCCAGTAGTATACAGGGTCCTGTCTATAATTCACCCCTCCACTTT; CDR3aa: CASSIQGPVYNSPLHF
abundance: -; j_gene: TRBJ1-3; v_gene: TRBV19; d_gene: -; CDR3nt: TGTGCCAGTAGCCGGTATTCCCTGGCTGGAAACACCATATATTTT; CDR3aa: CASSRYSLAGNTIYF
abundance: -; j_gene: TRBJ1-1; v_gene: TRBV11-1; d_gene: TRBD1; CDR3nt: TGTGCCAGCAGCCTACAGGGGGATACTGAAGCTTTCTTT; CDR3aa: CASSLQGDTEAFF
abundance: -; j_gene: TRBJ2-5; v_gene: TRBV16; d_gene: -; CDR3nt: TGTGCCAGCAGCCTAGGCGGGTTGGAGACCCAGTACTTC; CDR3aa: CASSLGGLETQYF
abundance: -; j_gene: TRBJ2-1; v_gene: TRBV5-1; d_gene: TRBD1; CDR3nt: TGCGCCAGCAGCCAGGGACAGGGTTCCTACAATGAGCAGTTCTTC; CDR3aa: CASSQGQGSYNEQFF
abundance: -; j_gene: TRBJ1-1; v_gene: TRBV5-6; d_gene: TRBD1; CDR3nt: TGTGCCAGCAGCTGGGGACAGGGTCTCACTGAAGCTTTCTTT; CDR3aa: CASSWGQGLTEAFF
abundance: -; j_gene: TRBJ2-5; v_gene: TRBV7-9; d_gene: TRBD1; CDR3nt: TGTGCCAGCAGCCGTCCCGGGACAGGGGTAGAGACCCAGTACTTC; CDR3aa: CASSRPGTGVETQYF
abundance: -; j_gene: TRBJ2-3; v_gene: TRBV6-7; d_gene: TRBD2; CDR3nt: TGTGCCAGCAGTTGGGGTAGCGGGGGTACAGATACGCAGTATTTT; CDR3aa: CASSWGSGGTDTQYF
abundance: -; j_gene: TRBJ1-1; v_gene: TRBV19; d_gene: TRBD1; CDR3nt: TGTGCCAGTAGCCCACAGGGGGGACACACTGAAGCTTTCTTT; CDR3aa: CASSPQGGHTEAFF
abundance: -; j_gene: TRBJ2-7; v_gene: TRBV6-2/TRBV6-3; d_gene: TRBD2; CDR3nt: TGTGCCAGCAGCTTCCATGGGAGCGGGGGGTCTTACGAGCAGTACTTC; CDR3aa: CASSFHGSGGSYEQYF
abundance: few; j_gene: TRBJ1-3; v_gene: TRBV21-1; d_gene: -; CDR3nt: TGTGCCAGCAGCGGCGGGACAGGGGTCTCTGGAAACACCATATATTTT; CDR3aa: CASSGGTGVSGNTIYF
abundance: few; j_gene: TRBJ2-2; v_gene: TRBV19; d_gene: -; CDR3nt: TGTGCCAGTAGTTCACAGGGAAGAGTAAACACCGGGGAGCTGTTTTTT; CDR3aa: CASSSQGRVNTGELFF
abundance: -; j_gene: TRBJ2-3; v_gene: TRBV4-1; d_gene: TRBD2; CDR3nt: TGCGCCAGCAGCCTCCGGACTAGCGGGGGGAACACAGATACGCAGTATTTT; CDR3aa: CASSLRTSGGNTDTQYF
abundance: once; j_gene: TRBJ2-7; v_gene: TRBV6-6; d_gene: TRBD2; CDR3nt: TGTGCCAGCAGTTACCCGAGCGGGATGACCTACGAGCAGTACTTC; CDR3aa: CASSYPSGMTYEQYF
abundance: -; j_gene: TRBJ2-1; v_gene: TRBV7-2; d_gene: -; CDR3nt: TGTGCCAGCAGCCCCGGCGGGCCTAACAATGAGCAGTTCTTC; CDR3aa: CASSPGGPNNEQFF
abundance: -; j_gene: TRBJ1-1; v_gene: TRBV12-3/TRBV12-4; d_gene: -; CDR3nt: TGTGCCAGCAGTATTGACAGTGAAGCTTTCTTT; CDR3aa: CASSIDSEAFF
abundance: once; j_gene: TRBJ2-1; v_gene: TRBV27; d_gene: TRBD2; CDR3nt: TGTGCCAGCAGTTTACAGCCAGCGGGGGGATCGGCGGGGTCCTACAATGAGCAGTTCTTC; CDR3aa: CASSLQPAGGSAGSYNEQFF
abundance: -; j_gene: TRBJ1-4; v_gene: TRBV19; d_gene: TRBD1; CDR3nt: TGTGCCAGTAGTATAACCCCGGGACAGGGTTTTGAAAAACTGTTTTTT; CDR3aa: CASSITPGQGFEKLFF
abundance: once; j_gene: TRBJ2-6; v_gene: TRBV7-2; d_gene: TRBD1; CDR3nt: TGTGCCAGCAGCACACGGACAGGTACCTTCTCTGGGGCCAACGTCCTGACTTTC; CDR3aa: CASSTRTGTFSGANVLTF
abundance: -; j_gene: TRBJ2-1; v_gene: TRBV12-5; d_gene: -; CDR3nt: TGTGCTAGTGGTATAACAGGGCCCTTCTACAATGAGCAGTTCTTC; CDR3aa: CASGITGPFYNEQFF
abundance: -; j_gene: TRBJ2-7; v_gene: TRBV7-3; d_gene: -; CDR3nt: TGTGCCAGCAGCTTAAACCCCGACAGGTTATACGAGCAGTACTTC; CDR3aa: CASSLNPDRLYEQYF
abundance: -; j_gene: TRBJ2-1; v_gene: TRBV9; d_gene: TRBD1; CDR3nt: TGTGCCAGCAGCGTCTCGGGACAGGGTAACAATGAGCAGTTCTTC; CDR3aa: CASSVSGQGNNEQFF
abundance: once; j_gene: TRBJ2-1; v_gene: TRBV28; d_gene: -; CDR3nt: TGTGCCAGCAGTCCCGGGACTCCCAGGTACAATGAGCAGTTCTTC; CDR3aa: CASSPGTPRYNEQFF
abundance: -; j_gene: TRBJ2-7; v_gene: TRBV5-1; d_gene: -; CDR3nt: TGCGCCAGCAGCTTGGCCGGGGGAGTCTACGAGCAGTACTTC; CDR3aa: CASSLAGGVYEQYF
abundance: -; j_gene: TRBJ1-2; v_gene: TRBV7-9; d_gene: -; CDR3nt: TGTGCCAGCAGCTTAGCCGCGAGTGGCTACACCTTC; CDR3aa: CASSLAASGYTF
abundance: -; j_gene: TRBJ1-4; v_gene: TRBV9; d_gene: -; CDR3nt: TGTGCCAGCAGCGTAGGGTCAGGGAATGAAAAACTGTTTTTT; CDR3aa: CASSVGSGNEKLFF
abundance: -; j_gene: TRBJ1-6; v_gene: TRBV5-1; d_gene: TRBD1; CDR3nt: TGCGCCAGCAGCTTGAGAGGCGGGACAGGAAGGTTCAATTCACCCCTCCACTTT; CDR3aa: CASSLRGGTGRFNSPLHF
abundance: few; j_gene: TRBJ2-5; v_gene: TRBV5-1; d_gene: TRBD2; CDR3nt: TGCGCCAGCAAAAGGACTAGCGGGGTCCAAGAGACCCAGTACTTC; CDR3aa: CASKRTSGVQETQYF
abundance: -; j_gene: TRBJ2-5; v_gene: TRBV7-7; d_gene: TRBD2; CDR3nt: TGTGCTAGCAGCTTGGGGGGGGAGGAGACCCAGTACTTC; CDR3aa: CASSLGGEETQYF
abundance: few; j_gene: TRBJ1-1; v_gene: TRBV7-2; d_gene: -; CDR3nt: TGTGCCAGCAGCTTAGCGGGTAACCCCCGGGGGACTGAAGCTTTCTTT; CDR3aa: CASSLAGNPRGTEAFF
abundance: -; j_gene: TRBJ1-2; v_gene: TRBV27; d_gene: -; CDR3nt: TGTGCCTCAGGCCCCCGGGAGGTAGATGGCTACACCTTC; CDR3aa: CASGPREVDGYTF
abundance: -; j_gene: TRBJ2-5; v_gene: TRBV5-4; d_gene: -; CDR3nt: TGTGCCAGCAGCTTGGAGGGGGGGTACCAAGAGACCCAGTACTTC; CDR3aa: CASSLEGGYQETQYF
abundance: -; j_gene: TRBJ2-7; v_gene: TRBV12-3/TRBV12-4; d_gene: -; CDR3nt: TGTGCCAGCAGTCACAGTTACGAGCAGTACTTC; CDR3aa: CASSHSYEQYF
abundance: -; j_gene: TRBJ1-2; v_gene: TRBV7-9; d_gene: -; CDR3nt: TGTGCCAGCAGCTTATTGGGGCGTTCCAATGGCTACACCTTC; CDR3aa: CASSLLGRSNGYTF
abundance: -; j_gene: TRBJ2-5; v_gene: TRBV3-1/TRBV3-2; d_gene: -; CDR3nt: TGTGCCAGCAGCCAAGACAGGGGTGTACAAGAGACCCAGTACTTC; CDR3aa: CASSQDRGVQETQYF
abundance: -; j_gene: TRBJ2-1; v_gene: TRBV6-2/TRBV6-3; d_gene: TRBD2; CDR3nt: TGTGCCAGCAGTAGGACTAGCGGGGGGTCTGAGCAGTTCTTC; CDR3aa: CASSRTSGGSEQFF
abundance: -; j_gene: TRBJ2-5; v_gene: TRBV7-6; d_gene: TRBD1; CDR3nt: TGTGCCAGCAGCCATACCAAAGGACAGGGCCCACCAGAGACCCAGTACTTC; CDR3aa: CASSHTKGQGPPETQYF
abundance: -; j_gene: TRBJ1-4; v_gene: TRBV18; d_gene: -; CDR3nt: TGTGCCAGCTCACCACGAGGCGGTTCAACTAATGAAAAACTGTTTTTT; CDR3aa: CASSPRGGSTNEKLFF
abundance: -; j_gene: TRBJ2-7; v_gene: TRBV5-4; d_gene: TRBD2; CDR3nt: TGTGCCAGCAGCCCCGGGACTAGCGGACCCCAATTAAAGTACGAGCAGTACTTC; CDR3aa: CASSPGTSGPQLKYEQYF
abundance: few; j_gene: TRBJ1-1; v_gene: TRBV12-3/TRBV12-4; d_gene: TRBD1; CDR3nt: TGTGCCAGCAGGACATCAGGGGGCACTGAAGCTTTCTTT; CDR3aa: CASRTSGGTEAFF